The 2 T cell receptor beta chains below come from one sample, sequenced in a study of blood T cell repertoires in COVID-19. Using immunoSEQ multiplex PCR, the repertoire was profiled, and TCRdb retains in-frame clones only, with some absent. The sample lists roughly 200,000 clones, roughly 84% occurring once. The sample taken for sequencing was PBMCs or T cells enriched from blood (not recorded which). The receptor set was obtained from a woman in her thirties who had been exposed to COVID-19.

This clone was observed a handful of times. CDR3 loop: CASSRTGRNYGYTF. The CDR3 bases are TGTGCCAGCAGCCGGACAGGGAGGAACTATGGCTACACCTTC. V is TRBV7-2 and J is TRBJ1-2; 8 positions match TRBD1. The CDR3 covers 14 residues. In germline, CDR1 is SGHTA, CDR2 FQGNSA. The V gene end was trimmed by 5 bases and the J gene end by 2 bases; junction bases not matched to a gene: 4.

The chain is built from TRBV7-9 and TRBJ1-2, with D possibly TRBD1 on 5 matching bases. CDR1 and CDR2 (germline): SEHNR, FQNEAQ (reference sequence). The CDR3 is 13 residues long. V dropped 4 bases and J dropped 2 bases, with 8 bases sitting between them. Written as DNA, the CDR3 is TGTGCCAGCAGCTACGGGGGGAACTATGGCTACACCTTC. Its translation: CASSYGGNYGYTF.